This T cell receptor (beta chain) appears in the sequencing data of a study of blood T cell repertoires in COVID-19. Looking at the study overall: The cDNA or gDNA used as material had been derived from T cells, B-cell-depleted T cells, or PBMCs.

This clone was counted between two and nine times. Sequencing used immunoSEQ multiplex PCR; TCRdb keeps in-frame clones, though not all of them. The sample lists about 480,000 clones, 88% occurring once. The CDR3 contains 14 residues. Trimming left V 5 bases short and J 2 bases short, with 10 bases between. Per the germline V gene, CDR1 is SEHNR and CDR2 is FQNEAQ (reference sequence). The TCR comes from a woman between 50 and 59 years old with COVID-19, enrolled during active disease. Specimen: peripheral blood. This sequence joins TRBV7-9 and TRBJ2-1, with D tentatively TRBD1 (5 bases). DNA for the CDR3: TGTGCCAGCAGCCTCGACAGAGCCTACAATGAGCAGTTCTTC. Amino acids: CASSLDRAYNEQFF.